This T cell receptor (beta chain) was observed in a study of CD8+ T cells in alopecia areata. Looking at the study overall: The protocol delivered tofacitinib for 6 to 18 months, then withdrew it for 6 months.

Isolated RNA was reverse transcribed into cDNA used as the sequencing template. TCRdb's table, derived via immunoSEQ multiplex PCR, lists solely in-frame clones and lacks some. Of some 110,000 clones listed, about two fifths are singletons. Broader study findings: It was lesional scalp, especially alopecia totalis/universalis, that showed higher clonality than normal scalp.

The table lists this clone with a few counts. The antigen is undetermined. The CDR3 has 14 residues. CDR1 and CDR2 from the germline V gene are SGHRS and YFSETQ. Trimming left V 0 bases short and J 8 bases short, with 12 bases between. The chain joins TRBV5-1 to TRBJ1-5; D call uncertain. This clonotype originated in a human donor with alopecia areata. The sequenced sample was CD4+ T cells sorted from blood. CDR3: CASSLGSGLEPQHF. The CDR3 coding sequence is TGCGCCAGCAGCTTGGGGTCAGGTCTTGAGCCCCAGCATTTT. The entire variable domain, with the rest obtained from reference TRBV5-1 and TRBJ1-5, is as follows: KAGVTQTPRYLIKTRGQQVTLSCSPISGHRSVSWYQQTPGQGLQFLFEYFSETQRNKGNFPGRFSGRQFSNSRSEMNVSTLELGDSALYLCASSLGSGLEPQHFGDGTRLSIL.